The text below deals with one T cell receptor (beta chain). Its matching antigen is unknown. This entry belongs to a study of T cell repertoires in cytomegalovirus infection. Study in general: TCR beta signatures that were public indicated CMV infection and matching HLA type.

With V trimmed by 4 bases and J by 2 bases, 6 bases remained unmatched. In germline, CDR1 is MNHEY, CDR2 SVGEGT. The CDR3 totals 16 residues. TCRdb re-called the reads through MiXCR, storing one row per CDR3 protein. The sample lists 630,000 or so distinct CDR3 sequences, approximately 25% seen once, with 6.5% to 10% in the top ten. Study observations and caveats: Ex vivo responses were dominated by HLA-C-restricted CMV-specific TCR beta clonotypes.

Material: CD8+ T cells from PBMCs. The clonotype originates from a human donor in good health (CMV status not recorded). Some clones in this sample may be carry-over from other donors' samples. V and J are TRBV6-2 or TRBV6-3 and TRBJ2-1; 9 nucleotides agree with TRBD1. CDR3 coding DNA: TGTGCCAGCAGTTCGCTCGGACAGGGGACCTACAATGAGCAGTTCTTC. It translates to CASSSLGQGTYNEQFF.